A single sample is the source of the 30 T cell receptor beta chains below, sequenced in a study of cytomegalovirus exposure and HLA in healthy donors (dated by TCRdb to 2017 to 2019). Library construction relied on the immunoSEQ multiplex PCR assay. TCRdb holds this immuneACCESS table with in-frame rearrangements only. Some clones are missing; in checked studies, unresolved V genes explain under half, and the rest has no known cause. The sample data list about 220,000 clones, and about nine tenths of these were observed just once. 0.8% to 1.2% of the sample is taken by the ten largest. Sequenced input: PBMCs. These TCRs come from a woman between 18 and 29 years old in good health and CMV-seronegative.

This clone occurred once. The rearrangement joins TRBV11-3 to TRBJ2-7; TRBD1 is a possible D gene (6 bases). From germline, CDR1 is SGHNT and CDR2 YENEEA. The V end was cut by 4 bases, the J end by 5 bases, with 9 bases between. The length of the CDR3 is 12 residues. The CDR3 sequence is CASSSGTHEQYF. The DNA of the CDR3 is TGTGCCAGCAGCTCCGGGACACACGAGCAGTACTTC.

This rearrangement joins TRBV5-1 to TRBJ2-7; D gene unclear. Germline V CDR1 and CDR2: SGHRS, YFSETQ. The CDR3 extends over 13 amino acids. Trimming took off 8 bases at V and 2 bases at J, with 14 bases between the two ends. The CDR3 DNA follows: TGCGCCAGTACAGCCGAACCCACCTACGAGCAGTACTTC. Its translation: CASTAEPTYEQYF. Together with reference TRBV5-1 and TRBJ2-7, the CDR3 gives the full variable domain: KAGVTQTPRYLIKTRGQQVTLSCSPISGHRSVSWYQQTPGQGLQFLFEYFSETQRNKGNFPGRFSGRQFSNSRSEMNVSTLELGDSALYLCASTAEPTYEQYFGPGTRLTVT.

This clone has just a few counts. The chain joins TRBV9 to TRBJ1-2; possible D gene TRBD1, 6 bases. Trimming removed 3 bases from V and 7 bases from J, with 10 bases in between. The germline gives CDR1 SGDLS, CDR2 YYNGEE. The CDR3 runs 12 residues. The CDR3 loop reads CASSEDRTGYTF. The CDR3 nucleotides read TGTGCCAGCAGCGAGGACAGAACTGGCTACACCTTC.

This clone was detected a few times. The genes are TRBV11-2 and TRBJ1-1, with D maybe TRBD1 (5 bases). Germline V gives CDR1 SGHAT, CDR2 FQNNGV. This CDR3 has 14 residues. V gave up 1 base and J gave up 8 bases, with 14 bases separating them. CDR3 region: CASSLGGGKNEAFF. Here the CDR3 DNA reads TGTGCCAGCAGCTTAGGTGGGGGGAAGAACGAAGCTTTCTTT.

This chain uses TRBV7-9 with TRBJ1-1, with D maybe TRBD1 (5 bases). The germline CDR1 and CDR2 sequences are SEHNR and FQNEAQ (reference sequence). The CDR3 loop spans 14 amino acids. Trimming shortened V by 4 bases and J by 3 bases, and 12 bases separated the two germline ends. Here the CDR3 reads CASSSAREDTEAFF. The CDR3 DNA reads TGTGCCAGCAGCTCCGCCAGGGAGGACACTGAAGCTTTCTTT.

The chain is built from TRBV7-8 and TRBJ1-1, with 7 bases aligning to TRBD1. The CDR3 runs 16 residues. J was trimmed by 0 bases and V by 5 bases; bases with no gene match: 9. Germline V gene lookup returns CDR1 SGHVS and CDR2 FQNEAQ. For the CDR3, the DNA is TGTGCCAGCAGCCCACGACAGGGCCGGCTGAACACTGAAGCTTTCTTT. Its protein is CASSPRQGRLNTEAFF.

The chain is built from TRBV28 and TRBJ1-5, with 7 bases identical to TRBD1. V lost 11 bases to trimming and J lost 7 bases; unmatched junction nucleotides: 20. Germline V gene data show CDR1 as MDHEN and CDR2 as SYDVKM. CDR3 length equals 16 residues. The CDR3 protein is CACSRTDRRGQQPQHF. CDR3 sequence (DNA): TGTGCCTGCTCTCGAACGGACAGGCGGGGTCAACAGCCCCAGCATTTT.

The CDR3 DNA reads TGTGCCACCAGCAGCTGGACCGGCGGAGGGGTCCAAGAGACCCAGTACTTC. It is translated as CATSSWTGGGVQETQYF. The V call is TRBV15, the J call TRBJ2-5; D is possibly TRBD2 (6 bases). Germline assignment: CDR1 LNHNV and CDR2 YYDKDF (reference sequence). This CDR3 is built from 17 residues. V was shortened by 3 bases and J by 1 base, with 18 bases between the two germline ends.

With respect to this clone: At one end the junction does not follow the germline gene, possibly because of a read error. The chain is built from TRBV11-2 and TRBJ2-1; D is undetermined. The CDR3 totals 13 residues. Germline V gene data show CDR1 as SGHAT and CDR2 as FQNNGV. The CDR3 sequence is CASSLDPNKEQFF. In nucleotides, the CDR3 is TGTGCCAGCAGCTTAGACCCAAACAAGGAGCAGTTCTTC.

This rearrangement joins TRBV30 to TRBJ1-2; D perhaps matches TRBD1 (6 bases). The CDR3 is made up of 15 amino acids. In germline, CDR1 is GTSNPN, CDR2 SVGIG (reference sequence). Between the trimmed V and J ends, which lost 0 bases and 8 bases, there was a span of 19 bases. The CDR3 here is CAWSVGIGQWRGYTF. For the CDR3, the DNA is TGTGCCTGGAGTGTAGGGATAGGACAGTGGCGCGGCTACACCTTC.

J is TRBJ2-2 and V is TRBV2; D perhaps matches TRBD2 (5 bases). From germline, CDR1 is SNHLY and CDR2 FYNNEI. V was cut by 5 bases and J by 3 bases, with 13 bases left in between. The CDR3 contains 15 residues. In nucleotides, the CDR3 is TGTGCCAGCAGTCCGCTCGGGGTGGACACCGGGGAGCTGTTTTTT. Residues: CASSPLGVDTGELFF.

J is TRBJ2-1 and V is TRBV6-5; the match to TRBD2 covers 9 bases. Germline loops: CDR1 MNHEY, CDR2 SVGAGI. The CDR3 extends over 14 amino acids. V was pared by 4 bases and J by 7 bases, with 5 bases of the junction left unmatched. DNA of the CDR3: TGTGCCAGCAGTTCCGGGACTAGCATGAATGAGCAGTTCTTC. It specifies CASSSGTSMNEQFF.

The rearrangement links TRBV5-1 to TRBJ2-7; TRBD2 agrees at 9 bases. V gave up 4 bases and J gave up 1 base; unmatched junction bases: 6. Germline CDR1 reads SGHRS; CDR2 reads YFSETQ. The CDR3 contains 15 residues. This CDR3 reads CASSRETSGSYEQYF. The CDR3, as DNA: TGCGCCAGCAGCAGAGAGACTAGCGGTTCCTACGAGCAGTACTTC.

The V call is TRBV2, the J call TRBJ1-1; 9 positions match TRBD1. Unmatched junction bases numbered 2, after V lost 9 bases and J lost 3 bases. The CDR3 sequence is 12 residues long. Germline V gene lookup returns CDR1 SNHLY and CDR2 FYNNEI. The CDR3 spells CARGQGYTEAFF. In nucleotides, the CDR3 is TGTGCCAGAGGACAGGGGTACACTGAAGCTTTCTTT.

V usage is TRBV30 and J usage is TRBJ1-5, with 7 bases fitting TRBD1. Unmatched junction bases numbered 4, after V lost 2 bases and J lost 3 bases. This CDR3 comprises 14 residues. Germline V CDR1 and CDR2: GTSNPN, SVGIG (reference sequence). The CDR3 coding sequence is TGTGCCTGGAGTCTCGGACAGGTCAATCAGCCCCAGCATTTT. Protein sequence: CAWSLGQVNQPQHF. The entire variable domain, with the rest obtained from reference TRBV30 and TRBJ1-5, is as follows: SQTIHQWPATLVQPVGSPLSLECTVEGTSNPNLYWYRQAAGRGLQLLFYSVGIGQISSEVPQNLSASRPQDRQFILSSKKLLLSDSGFYLCAWSLGQVNQPQHFGDGTRLSIL.

The chain joins TRBV4-1 to TRBJ2-1, with 8 bases that match TRBD2. The V gene's germline CDR1 is MGHRA and CDR2 YSYEKL. The CDR3 sequence is 15 residues long. V lost 1 base, J lost 3 bases, and 2 bases stayed unmatched. Written as DNA, the CDR3 is TGCGCCAGCAGCCAAGTAGCGGGAATCTACAATGAGCAGTTCTTC. Its protein product is CASSQVAGIYNEQFF.

A few counts support this clone. The chain carries TRBV5-4 and TRBJ2-1, with a weak D call TRBD1 (6 bases). CDR1 and CDR2 from the germline V gene are SGHNT and YYREEE (reference sequence). Trimming removed 4 bases at V and 9 bases at J, with 11 bases between. The CDR3 is made up of 12 amino acids. Here the CDR3 DNA reads TGTGCCAGCAGCCCAGGGGTCCTTGAGCAGTTCTTC. This codes for CASSPGVLEQFF.

The chain employs TRBV7-2 and TRBJ1-2; D not certain. Deletions cut 4 bases from V and 0 bases from J, with 6 bases between. In germline, CDR1 is SGHTA, CDR2 FQGNSA. The CDR3 is 13 amino acids. CDR3: CASSSTANYGYTF. The CDR3, as DNA: TGTGCCAGCAGCTCTACGGCTAACTATGGCTACACCTTC.

The chain joins TRBV5-1 to TRBJ2-3, with D perhaps TRBD2 (6 bases). CDR3 length: 14 amino acids. Between the trimmed V and J ends, which lost 5 bases and 3 bases, there was a span of 13 bases. Germline V CDR1 and CDR2: SGHRS, YFSETQ. The CDR3, as DNA: TGCGCCAGCAGACGGGACTCCTCTACAGATACGCAGTATTTT. Its translation: CASRRDSSTDTQYF.

V is TRBV10-3 and J is TRBJ2-1; D possibly corresponds to TRBD2 (6 bases). The CDR3 has 14 residues. Germline V CDR1 and CDR2: ENHRY, SYGVKD. V shed 9 bases and J shed 4 bases, with 16 bases lying between them. The CDR3 loop is CAMGRTTQYNEQFF. For the CDR3, the DNA is TGTGCCATGGGGCGGACTACCCAATACAATGAGCAGTTCTTC.

The CDR3 reads CASSPTSGLYNEQFF. As DNA, the CDR3 is TGTGCCAGCTCACCTACTAGCGGTCTTTACAATGAGCAGTTCTTC. The rearrangement joins TRBV18 to TRBJ2-1, with 8 bases matching TRBD2. From germline, CDR1 is KGHSH and CDR2 LQKENI. V shed 3 bases and J 4 bases; nucleotides not matched to a gene: 5. This CDR3 is 15 amino acids long.

V and J are TRBV11-3 and TRBJ2-1; D might be TRBD1 (6 bases). The germline CDR1 and CDR2 sequences are SGHNT and YENEEA. Between the trimmed V and J ends, which lost 2 bases and 9 bases, there was a span of 23 bases. CDR3 length: 17 amino acids. CDR3 residues: CASSLRPTGTYVPEQFF. The CDR3, as DNA: TGTGCCAGCAGCTTACGGCCCACCGGGACATACGTGCCTGAGCAGTTCTTC.

V and J are TRBV4-2 and TRBJ2-7; the D gene is possibly TRBD1 (7 bases). Germline V gene sequence: CDR1 LGHNA, CDR2 YNFKEQ. V lost 8 bases, J lost 0 bases, and 14 bases lay in between. The CDR3 length is 14 residues. CDR3 nucleotide sequence: TGTGCCAGCCAGGGGGGAGGTCTCTCCTACGAGCAGTACTTC. It is translated as CASQGGGLSYEQYF.

This chain connects TRBV2 to TRBJ2-6; tentative D call: TRBD1 (6 bases). The V end was cut by 6 bases, the J end by 0 bases, with 15 bases between. The CDR3 is 17 amino acids. Germline V lookup: CDR1 SNHLY, CDR2 FYNNEI. The CDR3, as DNA: TGTGCCAGCAGGGGGGCAGGGACCCACTCTGGGGCCAACGTCCTGACTTTC. It yields the protein CASRGAGTHSGANVLTF.

V gene TRBV11-3 combines with J gene TRBJ2-7; TRBD2 matches 12 bases. Looked up from germline, CDR1 is SGHNT and CDR2 is YENEEA. The CDR3 consists of 17 residues. J gave up 2 bases and V 5 bases, and 10 bases lay outside the gene matches. The CDR3 protein is CASSPSAGLAGPYEQYF. CDR3 nucleotide sequence: TGTGCCAGCAGCCCATCTGCGGGACTAGCGGGCCCCTACGAGCAGTACTTC.

This sequence joins TRBV30 and TRBJ2-2; TRBD1 agrees at 11 bases. Germline CDR1 and CDR2: GTSNPN and SVGIG (reference sequence). Trimming took 0 bases from V and 5 from J; bases not matched to a gene: 5. This CDR3 spans 16 amino acids. The CDR3 DNA reads TGTGCCTGGAGTGTAATAGGACAGGGGGCGACCGGGGAGCTGTTTTTT. Translation: CAWSVIGQGATGELFF. Drawing the rest from reference TRBV30 and TRBJ2-2, the complete variable domain is SQTIHQWPATLVQPVGSPLSLECTVEGTSNPNLYWYRQAAGRGLQLLFYSVGIGQISSEVPQNLSASRPQDRQFILSSKKLLLSDSGFYLCAWSVIGQGATGELFFGEGSRLTVL.

As for this clone: Other DNA sequences in the same sample also yield this CDR3. The chain recombines TRBV5-4 with TRBJ2-3; D might be TRBD1 (7 bases). V was clipped by 0 bases and J by 6 bases, with 14 bases between them. CDR3 size: 15 residues. Germline lookup yields CDR1 SGHNT and CDR2 YYREEE (reference sequence). As DNA, the CDR3 is TGTGCCAGCAGCTTGGGTGGGCAGGGGGGCGATACGCAGTATTTT. It codes for CASSLGGQGGDTQYF.

The chain carries TRBV6-1 and TRBJ1-5; D may be TRBD1 (6 bases). The V and J ends lost 4 bases and 9 bases respectively, with 13 bases between them. The CDR3 sequence is 13 residues long. Germline V gives CDR1 MNHNS, CDR2 SASEGT. CDR3 loop: CASSGAGARPQHF. The CDR3 nucleotides read TGTGCCAGCAGTGGGGCGGGGGCACGGCCCCAGCATTTT.

This chain joins TRBV2 and TRBJ2-7; D unresolved. With 8 bases removed from V and 0 bases from J, the gap between germline ends came to 11 bases. The length of the CDR3 is 13 residues. Germline V gene lookup returns CDR1 SNHLY and CDR2 FYNNEI. Here the CDR3 reads CASCRSSSYEQYF. CDR3 sequence (DNA): TGTGCCAGCTGCCGTAGTAGCTCCTACGAGCAGTACTTC. The full variable domain, rest sourced from reference TRBV2 and TRBJ2-7, is EPEVTQTPSHQVTQMGQEVILRCVPISNHLYFYWYRQILGQKVEFLVSFYNNEISEKSEIFDDQFSVERPDGSNFTLKIRSTKLEDSAMYFCASCRSSSYEQYFGPGTRLTVT.

Written as DNA, the CDR3 is TGTGCCAGCAGTGTGACAGGCTCGGGCTATGGCTACACCTTC. Its translation: CASSVTGSGYGYTF. V is TRBV25-1 and J is TRBJ1-2, with D tentatively TRBD1 (6 bases). CDR1 is MGHDK and CDR2 is SYGVNS in the germline V gene. V shed 4 bases and J shed 4 bases, with 13 bases lying between them. The CDR3 spans 14 residues.